Following are 19 T cell receptor beta chains from one sample sequenced in a study of OX40 agonist ivuxolimab in advanced cancers. Data came from immunoSEQ multiplex PCR; TCRdb stores just in-frame clones and leaves some out. The sample holds about 36,000 clones; about 80% are singletons and the top ten take around 25%. The sequencing used CD4+ or CD8+ T cells sorted from blood, collected in a trial of the OX40 agonist ivuxolimab. The receptors derive from an adult with an advanced solid tumor such as melanoma, head and neck, liver or kidney cancer.

DNA for the CDR3: TGTGCCAGCAGCTTACCGCCCGACTCTGGCTACACCTTC. Its protein is CASSLPPDSGYTF. The chain carries TRBV7-2 and TRBJ1-2; D call uncertain. Germline CDR1 and CDR2: SGHTA and FQGNSA. The CDR3 has 13 amino acids. V was pared by 2 bases and J by 7 bases, with 11 bases between.

The chain recombines TRBV27 with TRBJ1-3; the match to TRBD1 covers 10 bases. The CDR3 consists of 16 residues. Per the germline V gene, CDR1 is MNHEY and CDR2 is SMNVEV (reference sequence). V dropped 4 bases and J dropped 3; count of bases not matched to a gene: 6. CDR3 amino acids: CASSSLGQGYGNTIYF. CDR3 DNA: TGTGCCAGCAGTTCCCTGGGACAGGGGTATGGAAACACCATATATTTT.

The chain links TRBV11-1 to TRBJ2-5; unclear D gene. Germline V CDR1 and CDR2: SGHAT, FQDESV (reference sequence). V was pared by 6 bases and J by 5 bases, with 10 bases between. The CDR3 consists of 12 residues. The CDR3 coding sequence is TGTGCCAGCAGTTCGCAACCCGAGACCCAGTACTTC. It codes for CASSSQPETQYF. The entire variable domain, with the rest obtained from reference TRBV11-1 and TRBJ2-5, is as follows: EAEVAQSPRYKITEKSQAVAFWCDPISGHATLYWYRQILGQGPELLVQFQDESVVDDSQLPKDRFSAERLKGVDSTLKIQPAELGDSAMYLCASSSQPETQYFGPGTRLLVL.

This clone was seen more than once but under ten times. This rearrangement joins TRBV9 to TRBJ2-1; perhaps TRBD2 as D (6 bases). Germline V gene data show CDR1 as SGDLS and CDR2 as YYNGEE. Trimming left V 0 bases short and J 10 bases short, with 14 bases between. The CDR3 contains 14 residues. For the CDR3, the DNA is TGTGCCAGCAGCGTAGGGATGGGAGGTGAAGAGCAGTTCTTC. Its protein is CASSVGMGGEEQFF.

In this sample, this clone turned up a few times. The genes are TRBV7-3 and TRBJ2-1, with 7 bases matching TRBD1. Per germline, CDR1 SGHTA and CDR2 FQGTGA. J gave up 8 bases and V 4 bases, and 14 bases lay outside the gene matches. The CDR3 contains 16 residues. Here the CDR3 DNA reads TGTGCCAGCAGCTCCCCGACAGGGAGATCAAGCGATGAGCAGTTCTTC. This codes for CASSSPTGRSSDEQFF.

The CDR3 loop reads CASSFFSGEAFF. The CDR3 region has the DNA TGTGCCAGCAGTTTTTTCTCGGGAGAAGCTTTCTTT. The J gene is TRBJ1-1, the V gene TRBV28; no clear D gene. The CDR3 is 12 residues long. CDR1 and CDR2 from the germline V gene are MDHEN and SYDVKM. V dropped 3 bases and J dropped 8 bases, with 10 bases sitting between them.

This clone was seen just once. The V and J genes are TRBV5-5 and TRBJ1-2, with D hard to call. CDR1 and CDR2 from the germline V gene are SGHKS and YYEKEE (reference sequence). This CDR3 spans 15 amino acids. Trimming shortened V by 0 bases and J by 8 bases, and 17 bases separated the two germline ends. CDR3: CASSLAGDVAQGYTF. The CDR3 nucleotides are TGTGCCAGCAGCTTGGCCGGGGATGTGGCGCAGGGCTACACCTTC.

This chain links TRBV28 with TRBJ2-5, with D possibly being TRBD1 (5 bases). Trimming removed 5 bases from V and 11 bases from J, with 21 bases in between. The CDR3 extends over 14 amino acids. In germline, CDR1 is MDHEN, CDR2 SYDVKM. CDR3: CASSPHTGPGEQYF. The CDR3 region has the DNA TGTGCCAGCAGTCCGCACACAGGCCCGGGTGAGCAGTACTTC.

The chain carries TRBV5-1 and TRBJ2-3; unclear D gene. This CDR3 region has 13 residues. The V end lost 4 bases, the J end lost 2 bases, and 8 bases lay between the germline ends. CDR1 SGHRS and CDR2 YFSETQ come from the germline V gene. The CDR3 reads CASSPRFTDTQYF. For the CDR3, the DNA is TGCGCCAGCAGCCCGCGGTTCACAGATACGCAGTATTTT.

This chain joins TRBV10-3 and TRBJ2-1; 11 bases align to TRBD2. This CDR3 is 14 amino acids long. Trimming took 11 bases from V and 7 from J; bases not matched to a gene: 10. Per germline, CDR1 ENHRY and CDR2 SYGVKD. The CDR3 protein is CAVRSASGGNEQFF. CDR3 DNA sequence: TGTGCCGTGCGATCGGCTAGCGGGGGGAATGAGCAGTTCTTC.

This clone was detected only a few times. The chain has TRBV19 and TRBJ1-3; no definite D call. The CDR3 has 13 amino acids. The germline V gene has CDR1 LNHDA and CDR2 SQIVND (reference sequence). The V end was cut by 6 bases, the J end by 0 bases, with 6 bases between. The CDR3 DNA sequence: TGTGCCAGTAGACAGAACTCTGGAAACACCATATATTTT. Amino acids: CASRQNSGNTIYF.

The chain joins TRBV5-4 to TRBJ2-6; 8 bases fit TRBD1. V gave up 2 bases and J gave up 2 bases; unmatched junction bases: 0. The germline gives CDR1 SGHNT, CDR2 YYREEE (reference sequence). The CDR3 covers 15 residues. As DNA, the CDR3 is TGTGCCAGCAGCTTACAGGGGGCTGGGGCCAACGTCCTGACTTTC. It encodes CASSLQGAGANVLTF.

The V gene is TRBV7-6, the J gene TRBJ1-2; D is ambiguous. Per the germline V gene, CDR1 is SGHVS and CDR2 is FNYEAQ. This CDR3 is 14 amino acids long. Trimming left V 1 base short and J 6 bases short, with 12 bases between. DNA of the CDR3: TGTGCCAGCAGCTTAGGCAGTGTTCTGGATGGCTACACCTTC. Translation gives CASSLGSVLDGYTF.

Concerning this clone itself: The same CDR3 arises from other DNA sequences in this sample as well. The CDR3 loop is CASSLVANTEAFF. CDR3 in DNA: TGTGCCAGCAGCTTAGTCGCGAACACTGAAGCTTTCTTT. The V and J genes are TRBV7-9 and TRBJ1-1; D not resolved. This CDR3 contains 13 residues. V was shortened by 1 base and J by 1 base, with 4 bases between the two germline ends. CDR1 and CDR2 (germline): SEHNR, FQNEAQ (reference sequence).

The J gene is TRBJ2-2, the V gene TRBV10-1; D gene unclear. Trimming stripped 3 bases from V and 5 bases from J, with 7 bases between. The CDR3 has 13 amino acids. Germline values: CDR1 WNHNN, CDR2 SYGVQD (reference sequence). Written as DNA, the CDR3 is TGCGCCAGCAGTGAATCTAGAACCGGGGAGCTGTTTTTT. Translated, it gives CASSESRTGELFF.

The chain combines TRBV4-1 with TRBJ2-7; D ambiguous. Trimming removed 2 bases at V and 9 bases at J, with 17 bases between. Looked up from germline, CDR1 is MGHRA and CDR2 is YSYEKL. CDR3 length equals 14 residues. CDR3 region: CASSQPSSGAAQYV. The CDR3 nucleotides read TGCGCCAGCAGCCAACCTTCCTCCGGTGCTGCGCAGTACGTC.

This rearrangement joins TRBV7-2 to TRBJ1-2; 7 bases agree with TRBD1. CDR3 length equals 14 residues. Germline lookup yields CDR1 SGHTA and CDR2 FQGNSA. V gave up 1 base and J gave up 8 bases; unmatched junction bases: 7. The CDR3 spells CASSLEGANRGYTF. The DNA for the CDR3 is TGTGCCAGCAGCTTAGAGGGGGCAAATCGAGGCTACACCTTC.

This chain connects TRBV7-9 to TRBJ1-3; D unresolved. Looked up from germline, CDR1 is SEHNR and CDR2 is FQNEAQ (reference sequence). The CDR3 totals 12 residues. V lost 3 bases and J 4 bases, leaving 4 bases between the germline ends. The CDR3 nucleotides are TGTGCCAGCAGCTTTCTGGGAAACACCATATATTTT. Its protein product is CASSFLGNTIYF.

This clone appeared once. The chain combines TRBV6-5 with TRBJ1-4; possible D gene TRBD1, 6 bases. CDR3 length equals 15 residues. CDR1 is MNHEY and CDR2 is SVGAGI in the germline V gene. Trimming pared 0 bases from V and 8 bases from J, leaving 13 bases between. The CDR3 nucleotides read TGTGCCAGCAGTTACTCGTCGGGGGCCACCGAAAAACTGTTTTTT. Translated, it gives CASSYSSGATEKLFF.